Listed here is a single TCR beta chain. Its cognate antigen is unknown. Sequencing was performed with immunoSEQ multiplex PCR; in TCRdb, only in-frame clones are kept and a portion is missing. The table lists roughly 71,000 clones, 80% to 90% of them singletons. The CDR3 runs to 18 residues. V dropped 2 bases and J dropped 0 bases, with 17 bases sitting between them. Germline CDR1 SEHNR, CDR2 FQNEAQ (reference sequence). This sample was included in a study of T cells in localized non-small cell lung cancer. Study-level results: Appearing in adjacent lung were a median 57 of the top 100 tumor clones. Clonality peaked in uninvolved adjacent lung rather than tumor. Without multi-region sequencing, intratumor heterogeneity could not be excluded.

Sequenced here: peripheral blood, sampled before any cancer treatment. The chain uses TRBV7-9 and TRBJ2-1, with D possibly TRBD1 on 6 matching bases. This TCR came from a male donor aged 60 or over with stage III squamous cell lung carcinoma. The CDR3 sequence: CASSLKGAGDLSYNEQFF. DNA of the CDR3: TGTGCCAGCAGCTTAAAAGGGGCAGGGGACCTCTCCTACAATGAGCAGTTCTTC.